This T cell receptor beta chain derives from a study of cytomegalovirus exposure and HLA in healthy donors (dated by TCRdb to the late 2010s). Background for the entire study: According to an earlier analysis of a few hundred of the donors, about 179 million T cells yielded 117 million unique TCR beta sequences and roughly 280 Gb of sequence data. To predict cytomegalovirus infection status, the study combined high-throughput TCR immunosequencing, statistical association of individual TCRs with disease status, and machine learning. In a later analysis, previously published TCR beta repertoires from 550 to 750 donors were re-analyzed and high-resolution HLA genotyping was added so that TCR occurrence patterns could be studied. Donor age, sex, ethnicity and CMV serostatus were compiled alongside the repertoire data. A later genetic analysis took genome-wide SNP genotypes for 398 of the 666 donors and used that subset as a discovery cohort. Typing coverage differed by locus: A, B, C, DRB1 and DQB1 were typed in about 620-630 donors, DQA1 in roughly 500, DPA1 in some 570, and DPB1 in 400 to 490. Because of strong linkage in the cohort, 4 to 6 DR-DQ haplotypes were treated as single units for association and clustering. Among about 390 genotyped donors of the cohort, an average of approximately 240,000 unique TCR beta nucleotide sequences were sequenced per donor, 15% to 20% of them non-productive. The later analysis used no new phenotypic data to find candidate immune exposures, relying instead on TCR beta sequences and their occurrence across donors. Of the approximately 400 genotyped donors, 81% fell in the genetic ancestry cluster associated with self-reported Caucasian donors. Besides the first cohort of roughly 660 subjects, a separate validation cohort made up of some 110 different subjects was used. HLA typing included class I and class II loci at four-digit resolution. Approximately 330 gigabases of sequencing data and around 88 million unique TCR sequences made up an early release that covered under 750 HLA-typed donors. Using immunosequencing, the study profiled T cell repertoires from some 670 subjects and related those repertoires to cytomegalovirus serostatus. An earlier analysis of several hundred of the donors used high-throughput TCR beta sequencing to judge whether each TCR beta V gene segment behaved as functional or pseudogenic. All discovery cohort repertoires had been generated using a single sequencing platform. The study aimed to test whether cataloging public T cell receptors could reveal signatures of past pathogen exposure. Overall study outcomes, separate from this receptor: Most CMV-associated TCR beta chains appeared to be HLA-restricted in a later analysis, and the HLA associations seemed to be driven largely by CMV exposure. Presence/absence analyses assumed roughly uniform sequencing depth across donors, an assumption that may not hold. The study listed 164 TCR beta chains as associated with cytomegalovirus. A later genetic analysis reported fewer N-insertions in productive TCRs among donors in an Asian-associated ancestry cluster than the roughly 700-donor mean. In both the original and validation cohorts, the classifier was reported to diagnose cytomegalovirus status with high specificity and sensitivity. Several of the top co-occurrence clusters appeared to be linked to parvovirus B19, influenza, CMV and Epstein-Barr virus, according to a later analysis. Specific HLA alleles were associated with 15,000 to 20,000 TCR beta sequences at a false discovery rate of 0.05 in a later analysis. A later genetic analysis associated a missense DCLRE1C variant with V-gene and J-gene trimming of TCR beta chains, and an independent cohort replicated the association. It was suggested by the authors that the approach could potentially be generalized to other disease states and immunological phenotypes. For the cohort, immune exposure information was limited to CMV serostatus. In a later analysis, HLA-associated TCR beta chains showed more clonal expansion and lower generation probabilities than non-associated chains that were equally common. The cohort was sequenced for TCR beta chains only, and without alpha or paired-chain data the features that could be detected were limited. In a later analysis, the rate of TCR association differed among HLA loci, with DRB1 alleles having the most associated TCRs and HLA-C alleles having the fewest. Linkage disequilibrium might explain the correlated functional status among segregating V segments, but an unknown experimental factor could not be excluded. A further reported finding was that TCR beta sequences accurately predicted the HLA-A and HLA-B alleles for most subjects in the first cohort. In an earlier analysis of 587 of the donors, most TCR beta V segments appeared in productive rearrangements about 87% or about 30% of the time, broadly matching IMGT annotations. Some IMGT-functional V segments, including TRBV6-2 and TRBV6-3, could not be distinguished by the 87-base-pair reads and were therefore excluded. In vitro tests confirmed that a few of the cytomegalovirus-associated TCR beta chains recognize cytomegalovirus antigens. Seventeen rarely observed V segments, including chromosome 9 orphons, were excluded from the earlier analysis of approximately 500 of the donors because counts were too low. A cluster of highly shared sequence variants was judged likely to be a technical artifact of the sequencing pipeline. Because HLA typing was missing for some donors at each locus, association tests included only the typed subset. Most TCR sequences were seen in very few donors, while some public TCRs were found in many individuals. When HLA alleles, especially DR and DQ, strongly co-occurred, TCR associations were difficult to assign to individual alleles.

The cohort was made up of 666 healthy bone marrow donors. At the time of sampling, every cohort member was nominally healthy, though immune exposures that went unrecorded were likely present. The donor tested CMV seronegative and was one of the 352 seronegative cohort members. A peripheral blood sample was collected from each donor, and TCR beta sequencing was performed on peripheral blood mononuclear cells. Genomic DNA was extracted from the blood cell samples with the Qiagen DNeasy Blood Extraction Kit. At the junction V is shortened by 2 bases and J by 1 base, with 14 bases in between. The CDR3 spans 16 residues, from the cysteine through the phenylalanine. Of all the DNA, just the CDR3 is kept, 48 bases in frame from base 1. The CDR1 and CDR2 encoded by the germline V gene are SNHLY and FYNNEI. Comment on this clone: What antigen it recognizes has not been identified. No quality values exist for individual bases; no much larger clone is one base distant.

The library came from the immunoSEQ multiplex PCR assay. The multiplex PCR relied on a mix of 60 forward primers for TCR Vbeta segments and 13 reverse primers for TCR Jbeta segments. The CDR3 region of rearranged TCR beta genes was amplified from genomic DNA by a multiplex PCR assay. On the Illumina HiSeq System, the amplified TCR beta libraries were sequenced as 87-base-pair reads. On the authors' methods: In a later analysis, some 80 million unique TCR beta chains were counted across the roughly 670 repertoires, and around 11 million of these chains were shared by at least two donors. To remove PCR and sequencing errors, raw reads were error-corrected and collapsed into unique sequences using a nearest-neighbor algorithm that merged closely related sequences. Alignment of CDR3 sequences to IMGT reference sequences was used to assign V, D and J gene segments. For a sequence to be retained, a match of at least six nucleotides was required to both a V gene segment and a J gene segment. Rearrangements were called productive when the CDR3 lacked stop codons and stayed in frame with V and J; all others were non-productive. CDR3 was defined according to IMGT convention as the region running from the second conserved V-encoded cysteine to the conserved J-encoded phenylalanine. The earlier analysis of approximately 500 of the donors excluded sequences that lacked an unambiguous match to a single V gene segment. An earlier analysis of about 590 of the donors classified V segments as functional when productive rearrangements were above 56.7% and as segregating when the standard deviation between donors was above 5%. To diagnose cytomegalovirus status from the catalog of TCR beta chain sequences, a statistical classification framework was built. In a later analysis, TCR nucleotide sequences were compared against IMGT/GENE-DB human TR gene sequences so that V and J genes could be assigned. In a later analysis, CDR3 sequences and most-parsimonious VDJ recombination scenarios were assigned using the TCRdist pipeline. A later analysis defined each TCR beta chain by its CDR3 amino acid sequence plus V-gene family, and excluded reads lacking a unique V-gene family. In a later analysis, 500 to 650 highly shared, low-generation-probability nucleotide sequences were removed to address suspected cross-contamination and a sequencing artifact. For each public chain, a later analysis derived a clonal expansion index from normalized ranks of inferred template counts within each repertoire. In a later analysis, generation probabilities were computed with a VDJ recombination model fitted to out-of-frame rearrangements, and the resulting probabilities were checked against IGoR. In a later analysis, TCR-TCR, TCR-HLA and TCR-CMV co-occurrence was scored with hypergeometric tests, and a repertoire-size bias correction was applied to TCR pairs. A later analysis estimated false discovery rates by permuting HLA or CMV assignments 20 times. In a later analysis, co-occurring TCRs were grouped using DBSCAN, and TCRdist sequence similarity was added for clustering within HLA-allele-positive subsets. For co-occurrence clustering, repertoires with fewer than 30,000 or more than 120,000 public chains were excluded, along with four to six repertoires with anomalous nucleotide sharing. Sourced from immuneACCESS, this table was stored by TCRdb with only in-frame sequences that have V and J called. A share of the clones is absent; for the studies checked, an unresolved V gene accounts for under half, and the remainder has no known explanation. For V, J and clone size, that table is used; D and trimming come from the DNA. The sample table lists about 190,000 clones, roughly 80% of them with a count of one. The ten top clones hold about 1.6% of the sample.

The chain was built from TRBV2 and TRBJ1-1; possibly the D gene is TRBD1, per 5 matching bases. Sequences were obtained from PBMCs. The clonotype comes from a woman aged 18-29 years in good health and CMV-seronegative. The CDR3 has the sequence CASSERGRETNTEAFF. The bases read TGTGCCAGCAGTGAAAGGGGTAGAGAAACGAACACTGAAGCTTTCTTT.